This T cell receptor beta chain is from a study of T cells in Graves' hyperthyroidism and ophthalmopathy. Study-level points and caveats: The model identified upcoming ophthalmopathy a median approximately six months ahead of onset. In the blood, most expanded thyroid clonotypes above 0.001 appeared as well.

Points on this clonotype: Antigen: not known. Its ends do not fully match the called genes, so a read error is possible.

Uncontrolled infection, other autoimmune disease, pregnancy or lactation led to exclusion. Regions amplified from RNA transcripts were the TCR beta CDR3 regions. Using the HTBI primer set, a first-round RT-PCR was run on the TCR CDR3. TCRdb analysed the multiplex PCR reads with MiXCR anew, one entry per CDR3 protein. There are some 440,000 distinct CDR3 sequences in the sample; about a sixth occur only once, and approximately 7.5% lies in the top ten. This CDR3 spans 14 amino acids. Per the germline V gene, CDR1 is SSHAT and CDR2 is FNYEAQ (reference sequence). This receptor was taken from a woman aged 18-29 years with Graves' hyperthyroidism. The chain links TRBV7-7 to TRBJ2-1, with TRBD1 matching 8 bases. Sequences were obtained from blood. CDR3 nucleotides: TGTGCTAGCAGCCAGGGGGCGGAAGGCTATGAGCAGTTCTTC. Protein sequence: CASSQGAEGYEQFF.